This T cell receptor (beta chain) was recorded in a study of blood T cell repertoires in COVID-19. In this sample, this clone turned up a few times. The method was immunoSEQ multiplex PCR; TCRdb's version includes in-frame clones alone and lacks a portion of them. The sample records roughly 120,000 clones, roughly 80% being singletons. V lost 0 bases, J lost 3 bases, and 14 bases lay in between. CDR3 size: 17 residues. The V gene's germline CDR1 is LGHNA and CDR2 YSLEER. Sample: peripheral blood. The V gene is TRBV4-3, the J gene TRBJ2-2; perhaps TRBD2 as D (5 bases). This receptor was identified in a young man with acute or convalescent COVID-19. CDR3 nucleotide sequence: TGCGCCAGCAGCCAAGATTATACGGGGAGCGACACCGGGGAGCTGTTTTTT. This codes for CASSQDYTGSDTGELFF.